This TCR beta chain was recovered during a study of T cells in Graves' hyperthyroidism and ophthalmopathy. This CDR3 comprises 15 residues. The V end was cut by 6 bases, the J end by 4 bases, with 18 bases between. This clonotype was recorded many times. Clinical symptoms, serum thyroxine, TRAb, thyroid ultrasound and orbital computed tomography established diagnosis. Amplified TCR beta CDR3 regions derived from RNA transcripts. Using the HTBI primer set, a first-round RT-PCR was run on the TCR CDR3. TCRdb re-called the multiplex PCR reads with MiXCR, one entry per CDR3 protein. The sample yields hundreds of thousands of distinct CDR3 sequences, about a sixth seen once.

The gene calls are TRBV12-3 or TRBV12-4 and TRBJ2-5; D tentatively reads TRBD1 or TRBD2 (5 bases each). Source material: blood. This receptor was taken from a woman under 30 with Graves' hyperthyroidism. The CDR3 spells CASSQGTAGGETQYF. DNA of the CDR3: TGTGCCAGCAGCCAAGGGACCGCAGGCGGAGAGACCCAGTACTTC.